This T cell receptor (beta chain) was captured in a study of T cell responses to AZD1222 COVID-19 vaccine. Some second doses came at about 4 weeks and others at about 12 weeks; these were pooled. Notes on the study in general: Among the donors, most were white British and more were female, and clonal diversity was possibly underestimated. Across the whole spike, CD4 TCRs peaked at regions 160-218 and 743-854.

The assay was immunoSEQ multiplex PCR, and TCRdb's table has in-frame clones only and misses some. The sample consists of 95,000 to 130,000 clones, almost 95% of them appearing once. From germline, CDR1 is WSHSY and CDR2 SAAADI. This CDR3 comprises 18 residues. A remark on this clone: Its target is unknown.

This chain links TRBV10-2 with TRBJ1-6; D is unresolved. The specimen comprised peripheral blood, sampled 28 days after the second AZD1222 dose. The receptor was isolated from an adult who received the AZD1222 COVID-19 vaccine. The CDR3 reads CPTRPPGSRRRLDSPLHF. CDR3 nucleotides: TGCCCCACCAGACCGCCCGGGTCAAGGAGGAGGTTGGACTCACCCCTCCACTTT.